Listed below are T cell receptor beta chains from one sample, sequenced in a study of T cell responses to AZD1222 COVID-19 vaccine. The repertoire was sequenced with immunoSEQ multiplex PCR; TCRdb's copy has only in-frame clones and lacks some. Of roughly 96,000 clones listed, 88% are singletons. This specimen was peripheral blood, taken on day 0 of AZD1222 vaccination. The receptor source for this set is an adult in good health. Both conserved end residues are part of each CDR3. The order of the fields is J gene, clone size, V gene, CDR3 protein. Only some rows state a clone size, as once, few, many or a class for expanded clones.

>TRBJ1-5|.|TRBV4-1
CASNHRASQPQHF
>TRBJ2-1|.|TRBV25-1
CASSEGTGVGYNEQFF
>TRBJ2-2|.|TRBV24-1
CATSHIRHTGELFF
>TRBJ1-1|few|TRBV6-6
CASSSRAEAFF
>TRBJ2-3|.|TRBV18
CASSLTGTAISTDTQYF
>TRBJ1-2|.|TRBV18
CASSPPTGAYGYTF
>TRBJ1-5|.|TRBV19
CASSIGKVEQPQHF
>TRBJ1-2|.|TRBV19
CASTDRGHGYTF
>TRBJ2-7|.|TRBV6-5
CASSYGTGSNYEQYF
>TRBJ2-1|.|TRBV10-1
CASSHLSGGKEQFF
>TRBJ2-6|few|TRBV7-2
CASSSRPPGVGANVLTF
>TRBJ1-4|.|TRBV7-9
CASSGMDSYNEKLFF
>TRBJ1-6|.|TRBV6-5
CASIPGHVNSPLHF
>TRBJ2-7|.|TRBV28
CASSLVSAYEQYF
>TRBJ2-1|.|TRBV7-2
CASSLDSFSNEQFF
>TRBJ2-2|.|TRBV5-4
CASRTGQGYNTGELFF
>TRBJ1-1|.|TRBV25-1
CASSTRRNTEAFF
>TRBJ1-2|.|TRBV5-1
CASSLEEARYGYTF
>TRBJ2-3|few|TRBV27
CASSLGTKAQSEQYF
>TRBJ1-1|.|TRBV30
CAWGRGMANTEAFF
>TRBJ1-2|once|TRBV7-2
CASSSVERYNYGYTF
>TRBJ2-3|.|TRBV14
CASSRDRGADTQYF
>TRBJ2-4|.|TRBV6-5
CASTQTNIQYF
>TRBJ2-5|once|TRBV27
CASRETGFSQETQYF
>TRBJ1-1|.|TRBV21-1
CASIEGNTEAFF
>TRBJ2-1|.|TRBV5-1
CASSLAGTRSYNEQFF
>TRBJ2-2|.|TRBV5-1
CASSTGLAGVLGTGELFF
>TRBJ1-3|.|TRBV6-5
CASASSGNTIYF
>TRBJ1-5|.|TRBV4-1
CASSQEPQGSHQPQHF
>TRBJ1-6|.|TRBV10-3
CAISEEVQRSPLHF
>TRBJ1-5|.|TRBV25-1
CASSEYGGHQPQHF
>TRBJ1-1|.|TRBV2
CASSDRGANTEAFF
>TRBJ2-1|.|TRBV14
CASSPSLGGGVQFF
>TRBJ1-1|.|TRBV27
CASSATKINTEAFF
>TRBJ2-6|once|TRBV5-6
CASKLGTGAPGANVLTF
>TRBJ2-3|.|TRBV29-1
CSVATTRGVGTDTQYF
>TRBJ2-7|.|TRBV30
CAWNAGQGYEQYF